This is a list of T cell receptor beta chains from one sample in a study of human thymus T cells. Generated by immunoSEQ multiplex PCR, the TCRdb table keeps only in-frame clones and is missing some. The sample contains 40,000 to 55,000 clones, over 85% of which appear only once. Material for sequencing was blood. These receptors were collected from a boy in the first two years of life with a congenital heart defect but otherwise immunologically healthy. Both conserved end residues are part of each CDR3. A D gene is named only where the DNA matches it firmly. Size tells how often a clone was seen (once, few, many) or the class of an expanded clone, and some rows leave it out.

>13|NA|TRBV30|TRBJ2-3|NA
TGTGCCTGGAGTATGGGGGTGGCAGATACGCAGTATTTT
CAWSMGVADTQYF
>14|NA|TRBV5-6|TRBJ1-2|TRBD1
TGTGCCAGCAGCTTGGCCGGGACAGGGTATGGCTACACCTTC
CASSLAGTGYGYTF
>15|NA|TRBV19|TRBJ2-7|NA
TGTGCCAGTAGTAGTTTACAGTTGGACGGCTACGAGCAGTACTTC
CASSSLQLDGYEQYF
>14|NA|TRBV11-2|TRBJ1-2|TRBD1
TGTGCCAGCAGCGGAGTCACAGGGGGCTATGGCTACACCTTC
CASSGVTGGYGYTF
>13|NA|TRBV5-8|TRBJ1-1|NA
TGTGCCAGCAGCTTGAGGAGGAGGACTGAAGCTTTCTTT
CASSLRRRTEAFF
>15|once|TRBV15|TRBJ2-5|TRBD1
TGTGCCACCAGCAGGGACAGGGGGTACCAAGAGACCCAGTACTTC
CATSRDRGYQETQYF
>17|NA|TRBV7-9|TRBJ2-7|TRBD2
TGTGCCAGCAGCTTAGGGATTAGCGGGGGCCCCCCCTACGAGCAGTACTTC
CASSLGISGGPPYEQYF
>15|once|TRBV12-5|TRBJ1-4|NA
TGTGCTAGTGCCTTAGGAGAGCTCCGTAATGAAAAACTGTTTTTT
CASALGELRNEKLFF
>15|NA|TRBV7-6|TRBJ2-5|NA
TGTGCCAGCAGCTTCCCCGGGCTAGGGGTGACGACCCAGTACTTC
CASSFPGLGVTTQYF
>11|NA|TRBV30|TRBJ1-2|NA
TGTGCCTGGACACGGAACTATGGCTACACCTTC
CAWTRNYGYTF
>14|NA|TRBV4-2|TRBJ2-7|TRBD2
TGTGCCAGCAGCCAAGGGACTAGCGGGGGCGAGCAGTACTTC
CASSQGTSGGEQYF
>15|once|TRBV11-3|TRBJ2-2|NA
TGTGCCAGCAGCCTAAGCTGGGGGGCGGCCGGGGAGCTGTTTTTT
CASSLSWGAAGELFF
>13|once|TRBV19|TRBJ2-7|NA
TGTGCCAGTAGTCGGGACCCCGTTTACGAGCAGTACTTC
CASSRDPVYEQYF
>16|NA|TRBV7-2|TRBJ2-2|NA
TGTGCCAGCAGCCCTGGGCCCCGTGGGAGAGGCGGGGAGCTGTTTTTT
CASSPGPRGRGGELFF
>16|few|TRBV4-3|TRBJ1-1|TRBD1
TGCGCCAGCAGCCAAGATGGGACAGTAGTGAACACTGAAGCTTTCTTT
CASSQDGTVVNTEAFF
>13|NA|TRBV30|TRBJ2-3|TRBD2
TGTGCCGGAGCGGGGGGGTTTGGAGATACGCAGTATTTT
CAGAGGFGDTQYF
>13|NA|TRBV2|TRBJ1-2|TRBD1
TGTGCCAGCAGGGACAGGGCTAACTATGGCTACACCTTC
CASRDRANYGYTF
>13|NA|TRBV27|TRBJ2-7|TRBD2
TGTGCCAGCAGGTCCGGGACTAGCCCCGAGCAGTACTTC
CASRSGTSPEQYF
>14|NA|TRBV28|TRBJ2-7|TRBD2
TGTGCCAGCAGTTTCGGACTAGCTGCCTACGAGCAGTACTTC
CASSFGLAAYEQYF
>13|NA|TRBV18|TRBJ1-4|NA
TGTGCCAGCTCACCAGCAACTAATGAAAAACTGTTTTTT
CASSPATNEKLFF
>13|NA|TRBV4-3|TRBJ1-2|NA
TGCGCCAGCAGCCAAGAGGACGGCTATGGCTACACCTTC
CASSQEDGYGYTF
>13|NA|TRBV30|TRBJ2-7|NA
TGTGCCTGGAGCCGGGACCTCTCCTACGAGCAGTACTTC
CAWSRDLSYEQYF
>14|NA|TRBV6-5|TRBJ1-1|NA
TGTGCCAGCAGCCCCCACTCGACAGGTGGGAAGGCTTTCTTT
CASSPHSTGGKAFF
>15|NA|TRBV7-9|TRBJ1-2|TRBD1
TGTGCCAGCAGCTTAGTCGGTGGGACAGGGTATGGCTACACCTTC
CASSLVGGTGYGYTF
>18|NA|TRBV28|TRBJ1-5|NA
TGTGCCAGCAGCTATCAACGGAGAGGGGCTTATAGCAATCAGCCCCAGCATTTT
CASSYQRRGAYSNQPQHF
>15|NA|TRBV13|TRBJ2-1|TRBD2
TGTGCCAGCAGCGTTAGCGGGGTGAAGTACAATGAGCAGTTCTTC
CASSVSGVKYNEQFF
>15|NA|TRBV4-1|TRBJ1-5|TRBD1
TGCGCCAGCAGCCAAAGGGACAGGAGCAATCAGCCCCAGCATTTT
CASSQRDRSNQPQHF
>15|NA|TRBV19|TRBJ1-5|TRBD1
TGTGCCAGTACTCCCCGGGACAGGGGGTGGGAGCCCCAGCATTTT
CASTPRDRGWEPQHF
>12|NA|TRBV5-4|TRBJ1-1|NA
TGTGCCAGCAGTCCCGACAGGACTGAAGCTTTCTTT
CASSPDRTEAFF
>15|NA|TRBV4-1|TRBJ2-5|TRBD1
TGCGCCAGCAGCCGGCGCGTACAGGGGAAAGAGACCCAGTACTTC
CASSRRVQGKETQYF
>14|few|TRBV2|TRBJ1-5|NA
TGTGCCAGCAGTCTGCGACAGGGCAATCAGCCCCAGCATTTT
CASSLRQGNQPQHF
>11|NA|TRBV5-5|TRBJ2-7|NA
TGTGCCAGCAGCTTGGAATACGAGCAGTACTTC
CASSLEYEQYF
>14|NA|TRBV10-3|TRBJ2-7|TRBD1
TGTGCCATCAGCCTGGACAGGGAATCCTACGAGCAGTACTTC
CAISLDRESYEQYF
>15|once|TRBV6-5|TRBJ1-1|NA
TGTGCCAGCAGTCAGGTAGGGGGTCGAGGTCCTGAAGCTTTCTTT
CASSQVGGRGPEAFF
>13|NA|TRBV7-9|TRBJ1-6|NA
TGTGCCAGCAGCTTAGGGGTAGCTGAACCCCTCCACTTT
CASSLGVAEPLHF
>15|NA|TRBV5-1|TRBJ2-3|NA
TGCGCCAGCAGCTTACCCGGGCAAAGTGTAGATACGCAGTATTTT
CASSLPGQSVDTQYF
>14|NA|TRBV5-1|TRBJ2-1|NA
TGCGCCAGCAGCTTGACGGGGGTGTACAATGAGCAGTTCTTC
CASSLTGVYNEQFF
>11|NA|TRBV7-9|TRBJ2-5|NA
TGTGCCAGCAGCTTTAGGGAGACCCAGTACTTC
CASSFRETQYF
>16|NA|TRBV6-1|TRBJ2-5|TRBD2
TGTGCCAGCAGTGAAATGCCGGGGGGGGGTCGAGAGACCCAGTACTTC
CASSEMPGGGRETQYF
>12|NA|TRBV11-2|TRBJ1-2|NA
TGTGCCAGCAGCCTCCACAGTTATGGCTACACCTTC
CASSLHSYGYTF
>15|NA|TRBV6-5|TRBJ2-1|TRBD2
TGTGCCAGCAGTTACACTAGCGGGGGGGGTCATGAGCAGTTCTTC
CASSYTSGGGHEQFF
>15|NA|TRBV4-3|TRBJ1-1|NA
TGCGCCAGCAGCCAAGAAAGGCAGGTAAGGAATGAAGCTTTCTTT
CASSQERQVRNEAFF
>13|NA|TRBV4-3|TRBJ1-1|NA
TGCGCCAGCAGCCAAGATCCGGGTCCTGAAGCTTTCTTT
CASSQDPGPEAFF
>11|NA|TRBV30|TRBJ2-5|NA
TGTGCCTGGAGTGTGGCCGAGACCCAGTACTTC
CAWSVAETQYF
>15|NA|TRBV28|TRBJ1-1|NA
TGTGCCAGCATTCCAGAGGGCAGGGGATACACTGAAGCTTTCTTT
CASIPEGRGYTEAFF
>15|NA|TRBV28|TRBJ1-3|TRBD1
TGTGCCAGCAGTGCCTCAGGGGGCTCTGGAAACACCATATATTTT
CASSASGGSGNTIYF
>15|NA|TRBV11-2|TRBJ2-3|NA
TGTGCCAGCAGCTTAGACGGCCGAGTCACAGATACGCAGTATTTT
CASSLDGRVTDTQYF
>14|NA|TRBV5-1|TRBJ2-7|NA
TGCGCCAGCAGCTTGTCTGTGGGGAGCTACGAGCAGTACTTC
CASSLSVGSYEQYF
>16|NA|TRBV2|TRBJ2-7|NA
TGTGCCAGCAGTTATACTCCGACTTCACGTACCTACGAGCAGTACTTC
CASSYTPTSRTYEQYF
>15|NA|TRBV28|TRBJ2-3|NA
TGTGCCAGCAGTTTTAGAGGTCGGGGCACAGATACGCAGTATTTT
CASSFRGRGTDTQYF
>15|NA|TRBV30|TRBJ2-2|TRBD1
TGTGCCTTACTTCCGGGACAGGGGATTACCGGGGAGCTGTTTTTT
CALLPGQGITGELFF
>13|NA|TRBV11-2|TRBJ2-1|NA
TGTGCCAGCAGCTTAGGGGGTTACAATGAGCAGTTCTTC
CASSLGGYNEQFF
>14|NA|TRBV27|TRBJ1-2|TRBD1
TGTGCCAGCAGTCTGGGACAGGGACCATGGGGCTACACCTTC
CASSLGQGPWGYTF
>15|once|TRBV29-1|TRBJ1-2|TRBD1
TGCAGCGTTTCGAGGGCAATGGAGGGGGCAGGTGGCTACACCTTC
CSVSRAMEGAGGYTF
>15|NA|TRBV27|TRBJ2-7|NA
TGTGCCAGCAGTTTACGGTTCGACTTAACCTACGAGCAGTACTTC
CASSLRFDLTYEQYF